This TCR beta chain was found in a study of blood T cell repertoires in COVID-19. Clones were read by immunoSEQ multiplex PCR, and TCRdb kept only the in-frame ones, dropping some. The sample carries a few hundred thousand clones, approximately 86% recorded once. V was cut by 4 bases and J by 0 bases, with 13 bases left in between. Germline V gives CDR1 PRHDT, CDR2 FYEKMQ (reference sequence). CDR3 size: 16 residues. The TCR originated in a man aged 55 to 70 with acute or convalescent COVID-19. Sequencing used peripheral blood. This chain joins TRBV13 and TRBJ2-1; tentative D call: TRBD2 (6 bases). The DNA for the CDR3 is TGTGCCAGCAGCTCGGGTCAGGGAGGCTCCTACAATGAGCAGTTCTTC. Encoded protein: CASSSGQGGSYNEQFF.